The source of this T cell receptor beta chain is a study of blood T cell repertoires in COVID-19. Sequencing was performed with immunoSEQ multiplex PCR; in TCRdb, only in-frame clones are kept and a portion is missing. Among approximately 300,000 clones listed, around nine tenths were seen once. The germline V gene encodes CDR1 SGDLS and CDR2 YYNGEE. This CDR3 has 14 amino acids. V shed 3 bases and J shed 5 bases, with 12 bases lying between them. The study counted Cohort 3 donors as recovered given two negative PCRs, clearance, or symptom resolution. Input material: PBMCs or T cells enriched from blood (not recorded which). The chain carries TRBV9 and TRBJ1-5, with D possibly TRBD1 on 5 matching bases. This TCR came from a man between 60 and 70 years old who had recovered from COVID-19. The CDR3 is CASSAQGIDQPQHF. CDR3 in DNA: TGTGCCAGCAGCGCCCAGGGTATTGATCAGCCCCAGCATTTT.